This TCR beta chain derives from a study of cytomegalovirus exposure and HLA in healthy donors. Study summary: Falling in the Caucasian-associated ancestry cluster were 81% of 350 to 400 genotyped donors. Study-level results: Trimming of TCR beta V- and J-genes showed a link, identified in a later analysis, to a missense DCLRE1C variant. Immune exposure information available was restricted to CMV serostatus. Listed as cytomegalovirus-associated were approximately 160 TCR beta chains.

Germline lookup yields CDR1 LNHDA and CDR2 SQIVND (reference sequence). The CDR3 is made up of 14 amino acids. V shed 10 bases, J shed 0 bases, and the junction held 8 bases outside the gene matches. The PCR ran on 60 Vbeta and 13 Jbeta primers. Produced via immunoSEQ multiplex PCR; TCRdb's table is partial and in-frame only. The sample contains fewer than 250,000 clones, 85% of which appear only once. As for this clone: Its target is unknown.

Sequenced input: PBMCs. The chain carries TRBV19 and TRBJ2-7; 8 bases align to TRBD2. The sequence was collected from a human donor in good health. The CDR3 loop is CATDSGDSSYEQYF. The CDR3 DNA reads TGTGCCACCGATAGCGGGGATAGCTCCTACGAGCAGTACTTC.